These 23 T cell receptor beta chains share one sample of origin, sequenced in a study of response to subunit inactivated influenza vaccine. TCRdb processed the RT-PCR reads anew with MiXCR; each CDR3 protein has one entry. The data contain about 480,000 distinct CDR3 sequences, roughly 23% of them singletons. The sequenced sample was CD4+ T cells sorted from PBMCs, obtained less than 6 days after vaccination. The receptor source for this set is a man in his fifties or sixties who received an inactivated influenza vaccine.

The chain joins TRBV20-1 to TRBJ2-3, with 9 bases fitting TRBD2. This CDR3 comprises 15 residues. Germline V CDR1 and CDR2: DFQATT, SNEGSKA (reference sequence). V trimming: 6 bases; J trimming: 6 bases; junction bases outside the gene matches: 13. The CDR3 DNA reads TGCAGTGCGGGGAGTAGCGGGAGCTGGGCGGATACGCAGTATTTT. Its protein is CSAGSSGSWADTQYF.

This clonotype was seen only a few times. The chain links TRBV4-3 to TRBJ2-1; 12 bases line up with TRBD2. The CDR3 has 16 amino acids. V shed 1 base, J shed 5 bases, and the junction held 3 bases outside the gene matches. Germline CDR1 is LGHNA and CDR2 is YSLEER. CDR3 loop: CASSQVWTSGNNEQFF. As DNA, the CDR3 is TGCGCCAGCAGCCAAGTTTGGACTAGCGGGAACAATGAGCAGTTCTTC.

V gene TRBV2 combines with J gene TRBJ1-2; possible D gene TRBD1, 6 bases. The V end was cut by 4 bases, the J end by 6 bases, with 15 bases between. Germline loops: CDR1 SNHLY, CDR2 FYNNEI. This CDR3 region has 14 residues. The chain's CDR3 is CASSALGTRNGYTF. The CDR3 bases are TGTGCCAGCAGTGCACTAGGGACAAGGAATGGCTACACCTTC.

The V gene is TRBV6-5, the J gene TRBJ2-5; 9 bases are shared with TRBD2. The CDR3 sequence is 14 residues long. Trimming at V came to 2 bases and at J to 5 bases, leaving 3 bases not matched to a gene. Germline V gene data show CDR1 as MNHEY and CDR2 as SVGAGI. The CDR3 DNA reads TGTGCCAGCAGTTACGGGACTAGCAGGGAGACCCAGTACTTC. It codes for CASSYGTSRETQYF.

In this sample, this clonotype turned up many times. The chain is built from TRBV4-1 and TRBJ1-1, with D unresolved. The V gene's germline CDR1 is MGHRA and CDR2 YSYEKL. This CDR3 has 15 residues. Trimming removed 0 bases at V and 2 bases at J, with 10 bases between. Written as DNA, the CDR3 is TGCGCCAGCAGCCAAGATCCACGGCTTAACACTGAAGCTTTCTTT. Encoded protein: CASSQDPRLNTEAFF.

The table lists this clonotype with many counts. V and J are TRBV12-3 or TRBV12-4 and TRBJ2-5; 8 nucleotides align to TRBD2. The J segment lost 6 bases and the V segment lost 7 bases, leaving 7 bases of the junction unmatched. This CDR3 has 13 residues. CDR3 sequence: CASIHGGAKTQYF. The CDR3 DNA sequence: TGTGCCAGCATCCACGGGGGGGCAAAGACCCAGTACTTC.

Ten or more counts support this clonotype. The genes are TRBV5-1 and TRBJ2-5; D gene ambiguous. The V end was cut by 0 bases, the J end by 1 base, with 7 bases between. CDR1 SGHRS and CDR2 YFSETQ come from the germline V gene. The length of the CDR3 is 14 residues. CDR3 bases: TGCGCCAGCAGCTTGGTTGGGCCCCAAGAGACCCAGTACTTC. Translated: CASSLVGPQETQYF. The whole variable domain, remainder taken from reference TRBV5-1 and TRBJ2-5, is KAGVTQTPRYLIKTRGQQVTLSCSPISGHRSVSWYQQTPGQGLQFLFEYFSETQRNKGNFPGRFSGRQFSNSRSEMNVSTLELGDSALYLCASSLVGPQETQYFGPGTRLLVL.

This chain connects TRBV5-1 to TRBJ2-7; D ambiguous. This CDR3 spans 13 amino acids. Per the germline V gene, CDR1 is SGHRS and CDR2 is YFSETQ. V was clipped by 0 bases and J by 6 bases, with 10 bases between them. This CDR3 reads CASSLAPYGEQYF. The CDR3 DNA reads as TGCGCCAGCAGCTTGGCCCCCTACGGCGAGCAGTACTTC.

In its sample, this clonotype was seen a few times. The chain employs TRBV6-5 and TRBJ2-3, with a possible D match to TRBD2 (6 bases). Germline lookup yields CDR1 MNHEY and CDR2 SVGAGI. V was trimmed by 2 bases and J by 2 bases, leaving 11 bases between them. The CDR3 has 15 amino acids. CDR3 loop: CASSYGAGTTDTQYF. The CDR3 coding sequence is TGTGCCAGCAGTTACGGGGCGGGAACCACAGATACGCAGTATTTT.

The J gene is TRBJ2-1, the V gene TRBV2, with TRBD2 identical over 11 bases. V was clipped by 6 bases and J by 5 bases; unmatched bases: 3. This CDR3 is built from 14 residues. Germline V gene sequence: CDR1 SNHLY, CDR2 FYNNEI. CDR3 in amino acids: CASRGLAVNNEQFF. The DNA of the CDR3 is TGTGCCAGCAGGGGACTAGCGGTTAACAATGAGCAGTTCTTC.

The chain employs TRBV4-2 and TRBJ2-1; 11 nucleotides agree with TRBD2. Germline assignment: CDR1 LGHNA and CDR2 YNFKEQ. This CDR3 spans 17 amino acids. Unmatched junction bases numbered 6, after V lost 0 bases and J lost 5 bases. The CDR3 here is CASSQETGLAVNNEQFF. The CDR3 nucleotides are TGTGCCAGCAGCCAAGAAACGGGACTAGCGGTCAACAATGAGCAGTTCTTC.

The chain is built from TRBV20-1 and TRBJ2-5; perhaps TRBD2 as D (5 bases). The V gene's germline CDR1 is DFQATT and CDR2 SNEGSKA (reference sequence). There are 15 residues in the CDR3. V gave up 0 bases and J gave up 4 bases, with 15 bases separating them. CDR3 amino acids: CSARDSSGRGETQYF. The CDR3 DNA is TGCAGTGCTAGAGATAGCAGCGGTCGAGGAGAGACCCAGTACTTC.

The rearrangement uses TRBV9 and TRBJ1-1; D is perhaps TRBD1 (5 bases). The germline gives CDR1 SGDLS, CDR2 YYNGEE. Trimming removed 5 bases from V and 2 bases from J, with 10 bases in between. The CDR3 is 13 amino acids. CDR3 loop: CASSRGDNTEAFF. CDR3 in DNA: TGTGCCAGCAGTAGGGGAGATAACACTGAAGCTTTCTTT.

CDR3 sequence reads: CSARTGGSNQPQHF. The CDR3 DNA is TGCAGTGCGAGGACAGGGGGGTCCAATCAGCCCCAGCATTTT. The chain recombines TRBV20-1 with TRBJ1-5; TRBD1 matches at 10 bases. V dropped 6 bases and J dropped 3; count of bases not matched to a gene: 5. There are 14 residues in the CDR3. Per the germline V gene, CDR1 is DFQATT and CDR2 is SNEGSKA (reference sequence).

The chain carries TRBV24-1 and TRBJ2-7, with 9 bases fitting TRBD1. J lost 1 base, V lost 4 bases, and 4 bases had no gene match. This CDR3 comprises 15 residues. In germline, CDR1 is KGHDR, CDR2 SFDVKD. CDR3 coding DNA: TGTGCCACCAGTGAATCCGGGACAGGGTCCTACGAGCAGTACTTC. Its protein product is CATSESGTGSYEQYF.

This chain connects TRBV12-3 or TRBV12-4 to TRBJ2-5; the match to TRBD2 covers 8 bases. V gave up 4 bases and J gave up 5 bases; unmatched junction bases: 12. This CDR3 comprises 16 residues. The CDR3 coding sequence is TGTGCCAGCAGTTCGAAAGCGGGAGCAAGGCGGGAGACCCAGTACTTC. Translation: CASSSKAGARRETQYF.

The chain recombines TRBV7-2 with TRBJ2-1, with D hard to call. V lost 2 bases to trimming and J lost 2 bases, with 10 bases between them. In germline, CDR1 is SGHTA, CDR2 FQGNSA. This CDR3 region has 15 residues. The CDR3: CASSLRPLTYNEQFF. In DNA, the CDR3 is TGTGCCAGCAGCTTAAGACCGCTAACCTACAATGAGCAGTTCTTC.

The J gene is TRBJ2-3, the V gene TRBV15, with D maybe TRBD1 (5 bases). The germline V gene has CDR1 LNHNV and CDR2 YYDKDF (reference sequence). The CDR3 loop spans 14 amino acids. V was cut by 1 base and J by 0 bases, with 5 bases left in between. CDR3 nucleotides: TGTGCCACCAGCAGAGCAGGGAGCACAGATACGCAGTATTTT. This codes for CATSRAGSTDTQYF.

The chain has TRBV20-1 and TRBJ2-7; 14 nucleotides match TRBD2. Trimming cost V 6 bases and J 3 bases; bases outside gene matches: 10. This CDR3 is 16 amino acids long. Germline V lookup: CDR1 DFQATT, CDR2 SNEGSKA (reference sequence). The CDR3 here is CSATGTSGSTRYEQYF. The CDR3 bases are TGCAGTGCGACTGGGACTAGCGGGAGTACCCGCTACGAGCAGTACTTC.

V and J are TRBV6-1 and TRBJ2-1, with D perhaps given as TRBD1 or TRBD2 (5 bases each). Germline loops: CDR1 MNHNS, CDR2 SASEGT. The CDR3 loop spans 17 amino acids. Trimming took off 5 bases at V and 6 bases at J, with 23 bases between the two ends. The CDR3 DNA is TGTGCCAGCAGTAAAACCGCCGGGACCACCTTTTCCAATGAGCAGTTCTTC. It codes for CASSKTAGTTFSNEQFF.

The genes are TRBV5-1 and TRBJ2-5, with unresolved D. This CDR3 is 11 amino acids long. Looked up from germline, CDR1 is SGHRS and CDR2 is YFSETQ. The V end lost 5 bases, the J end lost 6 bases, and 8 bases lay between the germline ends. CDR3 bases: TGCGCCAGCAGAGAGGTGAAGACCCAGTACTTC. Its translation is CASREVKTQYF. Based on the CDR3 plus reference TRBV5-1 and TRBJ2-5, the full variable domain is KAGVTQTPRYLIKTRGQQVTLSCSPISGHRSVSWYQQTPGQGLQFLFEYFSETQRNKGNFPGRFSGRQFSNSRSEMNVSTLELGDSALYLCASREVKTQYFGPGTRLLVL.

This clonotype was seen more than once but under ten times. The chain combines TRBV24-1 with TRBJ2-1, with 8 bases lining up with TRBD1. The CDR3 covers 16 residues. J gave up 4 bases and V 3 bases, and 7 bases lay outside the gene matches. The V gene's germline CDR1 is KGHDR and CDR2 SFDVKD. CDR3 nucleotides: TGTGCCACCAGTGATAACCGGGACAGGACGTACAATGAGCAGTTCTTC. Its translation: CATSDNRDRTYNEQFF.

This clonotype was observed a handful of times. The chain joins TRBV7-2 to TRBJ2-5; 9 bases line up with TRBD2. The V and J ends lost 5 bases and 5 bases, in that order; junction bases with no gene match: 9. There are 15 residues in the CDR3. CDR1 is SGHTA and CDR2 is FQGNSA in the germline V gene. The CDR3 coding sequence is TGTGCCAGCAGCCCAAGGCGGGGGGGCTTTGAGACCCAGTACTTC. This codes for CASSPRRGGFETQYF.